Here is one T cell receptor (beta chain) with its context. The CDR3 runs 19 residues. In germline, CDR1 is SGHRS, CDR2 YFSETQ. Trimming took 4 bases from V and 0 from J, leaving 23 bases between them. Authors' data handling: Amplification of reference gene primers provided the estimated nucleated cell counts. TCRdb's table, derived via immunoSEQ multiplex PCR, lists solely in-frame clones and lacks some. V and J calls and clone size come straight from that table; D and trimming were deduced from the DNA. The profile covers approximately 100,000 clones, with 85% to 90% appearing a single time and less than 40% taken by the ten largest. This specimen comes from a study of blood T cell repertoires in COVID-19. Study information: There were acute and convalescent COVID-19 samples, and they came from the United States, Italy and Spain. Sample material is recorded as cDNA or gDNA derived from T cells, B-cell-depleted T cells, or PBMCs.

V gene TRBV5-1 combines with J gene TRBJ1-3; tentative D call: TRBD1 (6 bases). Material for sequencing was peripheral blood. The TCR sequence derives from a woman aged 80 or over with acute or convalescent COVID-19. In DNA, the CDR3 is TGCGCCAGCAGCCCGACCATCGGGGGGCGAATCATCTCTGGAAACACCATATATTTT. Its translation is CASSPTIGGRIISGNTIYF.